What follows are 16 T cell receptor beta chains derived from one specimen sequenced in a study of long-term antiretroviral therapy in people with HIV. The assay, immunoSEQ v3.0, was run at survey level. Sequencing was performed with immunoSEQ multiplex PCR; in TCRdb, only in-frame clones are kept and a portion is missing. The top ten hold around 8.6% of the sample, which has tens of thousands of clones, roughly 91% seen once. The source was unsorted PBMCs, collected 0.2 years before starting antiretroviral therapy. Receptor source: a man aged 18 to 30 with HIV.

The gene calls are TRBV5-8 and TRBJ1-5, with D hard to call. Germline CDR1 reads SGHTS; CDR2 reads YDEGEE. The CDR3 is made up of 11 amino acids. The V gene lost 1 base and the J gene lost 8 bases, with 4 bases spanning the gap. CDR3: CASSLREPQHF. The CDR3 DNA sequence: TGTGCCAGCAGCTTGCGAGAGCCCCAGCATTTT.

This chain links TRBV5-1 with TRBJ2-3; D tentatively reads TRBD1 or TRBD2 (5 bases each). Trimming cost V 1 base and J 0 bases, with 9 bases left between them. CDR3 length: 15 amino acids. CDR1 is SGHRS and CDR2 is YFSETQ in the germline V gene. CDR3 in amino acids: CASSLIGASTDTQYF. CDR3 nucleotide sequence: TGCGCCAGCAGCTTGATCGGGGCTAGCACAGATACGCAGTATTTT.

J is TRBJ2-5 and V is TRBV5-1; 10 nucleotides match TRBD1. The CDR3 has 16 amino acids. Germline V lookup: CDR1 SGHRS, CDR2 YFSETQ. Germline trimming cut 1 base from V and 4 bases from J; bases unmatched to any gene: 7. The CDR3 region is CASSLMARTGGETQYF. The CDR3 nucleotides read TGCGCCAGCAGCTTGATGGCTCGGACAGGGGGAGAGACCCAGTACTTC.

The J gene is TRBJ1-5, the V gene TRBV5-5; no reliable D call. This CDR3 is built from 15 residues. V was cut by 4 bases and J by 2 bases, with 13 bases left in between. The germline V gene encodes CDR1 SGHKS and CDR2 YYEKEE (reference sequence). This chain's CDR3 is CASSNYGPGNQPQHF. The CDR3 DNA reads as TGTGCCAGCAGCAACTACGGGCCGGGCAATCAGCCCCAGCATTTT.

The CDR3 protein is CASSPAGPSYEQYF. As DNA, the CDR3 is TGTGCCAGCAGCCCCGCAGGGCCCTCCTACGAGCAGTACTTC. The chain is built from TRBV7-6 and TRBJ2-7; a possible D gene is TRBD1 (5 bases). Germline CDR1 SGHVS, CDR2 FNYEAQ. The V end lost 5 bases, the J end lost 0 bases, and 11 bases lay between the germline ends. CDR3 length: 14 amino acids. Variable domain in full (rest from reference TRBV7-6 and TRBJ2-7): GAGVSQSPRYKVTKRGQDVALRCDPISGHVSLYWYRQALGQGPEFLTYFNYEAQQDKSGLPNDRFSAERPEGSISTLTIQRTEQRDSAMYRCASSPAGPSYEQYFGPGTRLTVT.

The genes are TRBV13 and TRBJ2-2; 9 bases match TRBD2. CDR3 length: 16 amino acids. Losses at the gene ends were 5 bases for V and 4 bases for J; bases not matched to a gene: 8. The germline gives CDR1 PRHDT, CDR2 FYEKMQ (reference sequence). In nucleotides, the CDR3 is TGTGCCAGCAGCCCCCCGGGAGCGGGAGGCACCGGGGAGCTGTTTTTT. Protein: CASSPPGAGGTGELFF.

The rearrangement joins TRBV30 to TRBJ1-4, with 8 bases matching TRBD1. The germline V gene encodes CDR1 GTSNPN and CDR2 SVGIG (reference sequence). Trimming at V came to 3 bases and at J to 4 bases, leaving 7 bases not matched to a gene. The CDR3 sequence is 15 residues long. The CDR3 DNA reads as TGTGCCTGGAGCGGCGGGACAGGCATTAATGAAAAACTGTTTTTT. Its protein product is CAWSGGTGINEKLFF.

The rearrangement links TRBV7-6 to TRBJ2-2, with 11 bases fitting TRBD1. V gave up 5 bases and J gave up 5 bases; unmatched junction bases: 4. Per the germline V gene, CDR1 is SGHVS and CDR2 is FNYEAQ. The CDR3 length is 15 residues. The CDR3, as DNA: TGTGCCAGCAGCCCGGGACAGGGGGGTACCGGGGAGCTGTTTTTT. It specifies CASSPGQGGTGELFF.

The J gene is TRBJ2-7, the V gene TRBV4-2; tentatively, D is TRBD2 (6 bases). The CDR3 has 13 amino acids. V dropped 0 bases and J dropped 6 bases, with 9 bases sitting between them. Per germline, CDR1 LGHNA and CDR2 YNFKEQ. The CDR3 DNA reads TGTGCCAGCAGCCAAGAAGGGAGGCTCGAGCAGTACTTC. This sequence encodes CASSQEGRLEQYF.

The chain recombines TRBV5-6 with TRBJ2-7; TRBD1 aligns across 12 bases. Germline V gene sequence: CDR1 SGHDT, CDR2 YYEEEE. The CDR3 has 18 amino acids. With 0 bases clipped from V and 5 bases from J, the junction kept 12 bases outside the gene matches. The CDR3 region has the DNA TGTGCCAGCAGCTTGGGTCCGTTTGGGACAGGGGGCCTCAACGAGCAGTACTTC. Translation gives CASSLGPFGTGGLNEQYF.

The V call is TRBV13, the J call TRBJ2-7, with 8 bases fitting TRBD2. Germline values: CDR1 PRHDT, CDR2 FYEKMQ (reference sequence). The CDR3 loop spans 14 amino acids. The J segment lost 0 bases and the V segment lost 7 bases, leaving 5 bases of the junction unmatched. The CDR3 DNA sequence: TGTGCCAGCAAGATAGCGGGGAGCTCCTACGAGCAGTACTTC. Its protein product is CASKIAGSSYEQYF. Supplemented by reference TRBV13 and TRBJ2-7, the full variable domain reads AAGVIQSPRHLIKEKRETATLKCYPIPRHDTVYWYQQGPGQDPQFLISFYEKMQSDKGSIPDRFSAQQFSDYHSELNMSSLELGDSALYFCASKIAGSSYEQYFGPGTRLTVT.

CDR3 in amino acids: CASSLSWSGDGELFF. The CDR3, as DNA: TGTGCCAGCAGCTTAAGTTGGTCGGGGGACGGGGAGCTGTTTTTT. The J gene is TRBJ2-2, the V gene TRBV11-2, with D possibly being TRBD2 (6 bases). The CDR3 length is 15 residues. V was shortened by 2 bases and J by 7 bases, with 14 bases between the two germline ends. The V gene's germline CDR1 is SGHAT and CDR2 FQNNGV. Combining the CDR3 with reference TRBV11-2 and TRBJ2-2 gives the whole variable domain EAGVAQSPRYKIIEKRQSVAFWCNPISGHATLYWYQQILGQGPKLLIQFQNNGVVDDSQLPKDRFSAERLKGVDSTLKIQPAKLEDSAVYLCASSLSWSGDGELFFGEGSRLTVL.

The chain is built from TRBV6-6 and TRBJ2-2; 11 positions match TRBD2. After removal of 5 bases from V and 6 bases from J, the junction contained 5 bases not matched to a gene. Germline V gene lookup returns CDR1 MNHNY and CDR2 SVGAGI (reference sequence). The CDR3 length is 15 residues. This CDR3 is CASSISGRGAGELFF. CDR3 DNA sequence: TGTGCCAGCAGTATTAGCGGGAGGGGAGCCGGGGAGCTGTTTTTT.

The chain carries TRBV4-2 and TRBJ1-2, with D perhaps TRBD1 (5 bases). The germline gives CDR1 LGHNA, CDR2 YNFKEQ. This CDR3 spans 14 amino acids. V dropped 1 base and J dropped 8 bases, with 14 bases sitting between them. CDR3 in amino acids: CASSQVGEGKGYTF. CDR3 coding DNA: TGTGCCAGCAGCCAAGTGGGGGAGGGGAAGGGCTACACCTTC.

This sequence joins TRBV6-5 and TRBJ2-1; D may be TRBD2 (5 bases). Trimming stripped 8 bases from V and 7 bases from J, with 18 bases between. The CDR3 length is 14 residues. Germline lookup yields CDR1 MNHEY and CDR2 SVGAGI. The CDR3 DNA is TGTGCCAGCGGTAGGGAGTTACTGGGTAATGAGCAGTTCTTC. Translation gives CASGRELLGNEQFF.

This clone was recorded once. The chain carries TRBV7-3 and TRBJ2-2, with D tentatively TRBD1 or TRBD2 (5 bases each). The CDR3 runs to 16 residues. The germline V and J ends were trimmed by 5 bases and 7 bases, with 20 bases remaining between them. From germline, CDR1 is SGHTA and CDR2 FQGTGA. The CDR3 nucleotides read TGTGCCAGCAGCCAACGGACGGGGCTCCCTTGCGGGGAGCTGTTTTTT. Residues: CASSQRTGLPCGELFF.